Reported below is one TCR beta chain. Its antigen is not known. This sample is part of a study of PD-1 blockade in classical Hodgkin lymphoma. Whole-study results and caveats: Diminished baseline TCR diversity has been reported in newly diagnosed patients relative to healthy donors.

Using immunoSEQ multiplex PCR, the repertoire was profiled, and TCRdb retains in-frame clones only, with some absent. This sample has about 25,000 clones, with around 90% found just once. Regarding time point: newly diagnosed, previously untreated cHL patient sample. Starting with thawed PBMCs, CD4+ T cells were purified by magnetic negative selection. The CDR3 spans 14 residues. Germline V gene sequence: CDR1 SGHDT, CDR2 YYEEEE. Trimming stripped 0 bases from V and 3 bases from J, with 7 bases between. This clonotype originated in a human donor with classical Hodgkin lymphoma. The chain employs TRBV5-6 and TRBJ1-5; D not resolved. The material sequenced was CD4+ T cells from blood. CDR3 loop: CASSLGPNNQPQHF. CDR3 coding DNA: TGTGCCAGCAGCTTGGGGCCGAACAATCAGCCCCAGCATTTT.